This TCR beta chain was observed in a study of shared clonotypes between healthy human individuals. Findings and limits, study-wide: The generation probabilities recorded for non-shared clonotypes fell below those of clonotypes shared by all four donors.

This CDR3 contains 14 residues. Germline CDR1 and CDR2: MNHEY and SMNVEV (reference sequence). J gave up 7 bases and V 7 bases, and 5 bases lay outside the gene matches. Measured with immunoSEQ multiplex PCR; TCRdb has only the in-frame clones, and not every one. The table shows some 690,000 clones, with roughly 91% occurring only once. The table lists this clone with a count of one. Its target is unknown. The chain carries TRBV27 and TRBJ2-1; 12 bases line up with TRBD2. The sequence derives from a man between 18 and 29 years old in good health. Some clones in this sample may be carry-over from other donors' samples. Source material: memory CD8+ T cells from PBMCs. Documented subset: CD45RO+ cells pooled with CCR7-negative TemRA cells. The CDR3 nucleotides are TGTGCCAGCACCGAGACTAGCGGGAGAAATGAGCAGTTCTTC. Translating gives CASTETSGRNEQFF.